One and the same sample provided the 18 T cell receptor beta chains below, sequenced in a study of OX40 agonist ivuxolimab in advanced cancers. Data came from immunoSEQ multiplex PCR; TCRdb stores just in-frame clones and leaves some out. This table has some 42,000 clones, 70% to 85% appearing once. Sequencing used CD4+ or CD8+ T cells sorted from blood, obtained in a trial of the OX40 agonist ivuxolimab. Receptors originate from an adult with an advanced solid tumor such as melanoma, head and neck, liver or kidney cancer.

This chain uses TRBV11-3 with TRBJ1-1, with a possible D match to TRBD1 (5 bases). This CDR3 spans 13 amino acids. CDR1 is SGHNT and CDR2 is YENEEA in the germline V gene. V was trimmed by 5 bases and J by 1 base, leaving 8 bases between them. Here the CDR3 DNA reads TGTGCCAGCAGCCTACAGGAGAACACTGAAGCTTTCTTT. Translation gives CASSLQENTEAFF.

The V and J genes are TRBV27 and TRBJ2-1, with D unclear. Germline assignment: CDR1 MNHEY and CDR2 SMNVEV (reference sequence). V gave up 7 bases and J gave up 0 bases, with 13 bases separating them. CDR3 length equals 15 residues. The CDR3 loop is CASTSKVHSYNEQFF. CDR3 coding DNA: TGTGCCAGCACCTCGAAAGTTCACTCCTACAATGAGCAGTTCTTC.

The V gene is TRBV5-1, the J gene TRBJ2-5, with TRBD2 identical over 7 bases. The CDR3 totals 15 residues. After removal of 0 bases from V and 5 bases from J, the junction contained 7 bases not matched to a gene. Germline lookup yields CDR1 SGHRS and CDR2 YFSETQ. This chain's CDR3 is CASSLEGTMVETQYF. The CDR3 DNA reads TGCGCCAGCAGCTTGGAGGGGACTATGGTTGAGACCCAGTACTTC.

The chain couples TRBV10-3 to TRBJ2-3, with D unresolved. Between the trimmed V and J ends, which lost 0 bases and 1 base, there was a span of 8 bases. The CDR3 spans 15 residues. Germline V lookup: CDR1 ENHRY, CDR2 SYGVKD. CDR3 nucleotides: TGTGCCATCAGTGAGTCGGCAGGCCGCACAGATACGCAGTATTTT. This sequence encodes CAISESAGRTDTQYF.

The chain couples TRBV5-1 to TRBJ2-7, with D tentatively TRBD1 or TRBD2 (5 bases each). V was shortened by 0 bases and J by 2 bases, with 12 bases between the two germline ends. CDR3 length: 15 amino acids. From germline, CDR1 is SGHRS and CDR2 YFSETQ. CDR3 residues: CASSLGGSPAYEQYF. The CDR3 nucleotides are TGCGCCAGCAGCTTGGGGGGGTCCCCCGCCTACGAGCAGTACTTC.

This clone was recorded a few times. This rearrangement joins TRBV11-2 to TRBJ1-2; 7 bases align to TRBD1. CDR1 is SGHAT, CDR2 FQNNGV, per germline. The trim removed 2 bases at V and 6 bases at J, leaving 6 bases unmatched. The CDR3 runs 14 residues. CDR3 loop: CASSLQQGRNGYTF. DNA of the CDR3: TGTGCCAGCAGCTTACAACAGGGGAGGAATGGCTACACCTTC.

The chain links TRBV15 to TRBJ2-5, with D possibly being TRBD1 (5 bases). The CDR3 sequence is 13 residues long. The V and J ends lost 3 bases and 0 bases respectively, with 5 bases between them. CDR1 and CDR2 (germline): LNHNV, YYDKDF (reference sequence). CDR3 nucleotide sequence: TGTGCCACCAGCAGGGACAACCAAGAGACCCAGTACTTC. This codes for CATSRDNQETQYF.

The V gene is TRBV6-5, the J gene TRBJ2-1, with 15 bases aligning to TRBD2. J gave up 10 bases and V 0 bases, and 4 bases lay outside the gene matches. The CDR3 is 16 residues long. Germline V CDR1 and CDR2: MNHEY, SVGAGI. Here the CDR3 reads CASSYSGLAGGTEQFF. Written as DNA, the CDR3 is TGTGCCAGCAGTTACTCGGGACTAGCGGGGGGAACAGAGCAGTTCTTC.

The genes are TRBV25-1 and TRBJ2-3; D ambiguous. V was cut by 8 bases and J by 4 bases, with 16 bases left in between. Germline V gene sequence: CDR1 MGHDK, CDR2 SYGVNS. The CDR3 has 14 amino acids. The CDR3, as DNA: TGTGCCAGCCGCTCATCCGCAGGAGCAGATACGCAGTATTTT. Translating it yields CASRSSAGADTQYF.

V usage is TRBV5-4 and J usage is TRBJ2-2; TRBD2 is a possible D gene (5 bases). The length of the CDR3 is 14 residues. The V end lost 0 bases, the J end lost 7 bases, and 10 bases lay between the germline ends. CDR1 is SGHNT, CDR2 YYREEE, per germline (reference sequence). The CDR3 sequence: CASSLAYGNGELFF. DNA for the CDR3: TGTGCCAGCAGCTTGGCCTACGGGAACGGGGAGCTGTTTTTT. The complete variable domain, with remaining parts taken from reference TRBV5-4 and TRBJ2-2, reads ETGVTQSPTHLIKTRGQQVTLRCSSQSGHNTVSWYQQALGQGPQFIFQYYREEENGRGNFPPRFSGLQFPNYSSELNVNALELDDSALYLCASSLAYGNGELFFGEGSRLTVL.

The chain employs TRBV7-3 and TRBJ2-5; the D gene is possibly TRBD2 (6 bases). The germline V gene encodes CDR1 SGHTA and CDR2 FQGTGA. The CDR3 is 19 amino acids. The V gene lost 5 bases and the J gene lost 6 bases, with 31 bases spanning the gap. CDR3 nucleotide sequence: TGTGCCAGCAGCGACCGGGACCCCGGGGGATATGGGGCCTCTCAGACCCAGTACTTC. Protein sequence: CASSDRDPGGYGASQTQYF.

The CDR3 here is CASSPGTGELFF. CDR3 nucleotides: TGTGCCAGCTCACCTGGGACAGGGGAGCTGTTTTTT. This chain links TRBV18 with TRBJ2-2; weak D call: TRBD1 (6 bases). V was trimmed by 3 bases and J by 8 bases, leaving 7 bases between them. This CDR3 is 12 amino acids long. Germline V CDR1 and CDR2: KGHSH, LQKENI. The full variable domain, with the rest looked up from reference TRBV18 and TRBJ2-2, is NAGVMQNPRHLVRRRGQEARLRCSPMKGHSHVYWYRQLPEEGLKFMVYLQKENIIDESGMPKERFSAEFPKEGPSILRIQQVVRGDSAAYFCASSPGTGELFFGEGSRLTVL.

In its sample, this clone was seen a few times. The chain combines TRBV7-3 with TRBJ1-6; unclear D gene. V gave up 5 bases and J gave up 4 bases, with 6 bases separating them. CDR3 length equals 13 residues. Germline V gives CDR1 SGHTA, CDR2 FQGTGA. CDR3 coding DNA: TGTGCCAGCAGCCAGGTTTATAATTCACCCCTCCACTTT. It codes for CASSQVYNSPLHF.

CDR3 sequence: CASSQDHGSFYEQYF. Written as DNA, the CDR3 is TGCGCCAGCAGCCAAGATCACGGATCTTTCTACGAGCAGTACTTC. The V call is TRBV4-3, the J call TRBJ2-7, with D unclear. V lost 0 bases, J lost 3 bases, and 12 bases lay in between. Germline CDR1 LGHNA, CDR2 YSLEER. The CDR3 extends over 15 amino acids.

This clone showed up just a few times. The J gene is TRBJ1-5, the V gene TRBV13, with TRBD1 as a possible D gene (5 bases). The CDR3 has 16 residues. Germline V CDR1 and CDR2: PRHDT, FYEKMQ (reference sequence). Trimming pared 0 bases from V and 3 bases from J, leaving 12 bases between. CDR3 nucleotide sequence: TGTGCCAGCAGCTTAGGGGGACTTAAGGACAATCAGCCCCAGCATTTT. It yields the protein CASSLGGLKDNQPQHF.

The V gene is TRBV6-1, the J gene TRBJ2-1; 8 bases are a match to TRBD2. The germline CDR1 and CDR2 sequences are MNHNS and SASEGT. The CDR3 length is 13 residues. V shed 7 bases, J shed 6 bases, and the junction held 5 bases outside the gene matches. The DNA of the CDR3 is TGTGCCAGCAATGCAGGGACTAGCAATGAGCAGTTCTTC. This gives the protein CASNAGTSNEQFF.

This clone has only a few counts. The V and J genes are TRBV7-2 and TRBJ2-3; TRBD1 or TRBD2 may be the D gene (6 bases each). Germline V gene sequence: CDR1 SGHTA, CDR2 FQGNSA. The CDR3 loop spans 14 amino acids. V gave up 1 base and J gave up 4 bases, with 9 bases separating them. CDR3 in DNA: TGTGCCAGCAGCTTAGTCCGGGGGCCAGATACGCAGTATTTT. Protein sequence: CASSLVRGPDTQYF.

The chain has TRBV9 and TRBJ2-1, with 8 bases fitting TRBD2. Trimming removed 3 bases from V and 2 bases from J; junction bases left unmatched: 4. This CDR3 region has 15 residues. CDR1 is SGDLS and CDR2 is YYNGEE in the germline V gene. In nucleotides, the CDR3 is TGTGCCAGCAGCGCAGCTAGCGGGCCCTACAATGAGCAGTTCTTC. Translation gives CASSAASGPYNEQFF.